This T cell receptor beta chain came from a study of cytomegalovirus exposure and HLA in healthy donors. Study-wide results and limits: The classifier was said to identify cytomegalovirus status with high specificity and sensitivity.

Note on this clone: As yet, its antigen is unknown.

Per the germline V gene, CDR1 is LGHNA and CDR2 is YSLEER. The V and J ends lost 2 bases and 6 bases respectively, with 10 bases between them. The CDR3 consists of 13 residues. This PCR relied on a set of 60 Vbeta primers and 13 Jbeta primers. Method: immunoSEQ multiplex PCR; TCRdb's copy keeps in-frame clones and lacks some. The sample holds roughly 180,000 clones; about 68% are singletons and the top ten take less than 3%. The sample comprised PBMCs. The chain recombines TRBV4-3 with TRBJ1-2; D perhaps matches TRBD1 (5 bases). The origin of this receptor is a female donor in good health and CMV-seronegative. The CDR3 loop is CASSQQGFDGYTF. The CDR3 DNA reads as TGCGCCAGCAGCCAACAGGGTTTCGATGGCTACACCTTC.